The 4 T cell receptor beta chains below come from one sample, sequenced in a study of long-term antiretroviral therapy in people with HIV. They ran version v3.0 of the immunoSEQ assay at survey level. Sequencing used immunoSEQ multiplex PCR; TCRdb keeps in-frame clones, though not all of them. The data hold about 25,000 clones, with 70% to 90% observed a single time. Sequenced material: unsorted PBMCs, taken 1.2 years after starting antiretroviral therapy. These receptor sequences come from a man aged 50 to 59 with HIV.

J is TRBJ1-5 and V is TRBV6-1, with D perhaps TRBD1 (6 bases). The V gene lost 7 bases and the J gene lost 4 bases, with 17 bases spanning the gap. CDR1 and CDR2 from the germline V gene are MNHNS and SASEGT. The CDR3 runs 15 residues. The CDR3 loop reads CASTLTGFLNQPQHF. The DNA of the CDR3 is TGTGCCAGCACTCTCACAGGGTTTCTAAATCAGCCCCAGCATTTT.

This clone was seen a single time. V usage is TRBV5-1 and J usage is TRBJ1-1; tentatively, D is TRBD1 (6 bases). Germline V gene data show CDR1 as SGHRS and CDR2 as YFSETQ. Trimming took 5 bases from V and 4 from J, leaving 24 bases between them. The CDR3 sequence is 17 residues long. As DNA, the CDR3 is TGCGCCAGCAGGCGTGGATACGGGGGCGGGAGGGGCACTGAAGCTTTCTTT. This gives the protein CASRRGYGGGRGTEAFF.

This chain uses TRBV13 with TRBJ1-1; D uncertain. The CDR3 sequence is 11 residues long. Germline V gives CDR1 PRHDT, CDR2 FYEKMQ (reference sequence). Trimming shortened V by 5 bases and J by 6 bases, and 7 bases separated the two germline ends. The CDR3 coding sequence is TGTGCCAGCAGCATGTCCCCTGAAGCTTTCTTT. This gives the protein CASSMSPEAFF.

V and J are TRBV6-5 and TRBJ1-6; D call uncertain. Looked up from germline, CDR1 is MNHEY and CDR2 is SVGAGI. V shed 4 bases and J shed 4 bases, with 11 bases lying between them. This CDR3 spans 15 amino acids. The chain's CDR3 is CASSSSVAYNSPLHF. CDR3 coding DNA: TGTGCCAGCAGTTCCTCGGTCGCTTATAATTCACCCCTCCACTTT.